These 19 T cell receptor beta chains were sequenced from one sample in a study of OX40 agonist ivuxolimab in advanced cancers. Receptors were amplified or captured by the immunoSEQ multiplex PCR assay. TCRdb retrieved this table from immuneACCESS and kept in-frame rearrangements only. Not all clones are present; in checked studies, unresolved V genes account for under half, and no reason is known for the remainder. A total of some 76,000 clones appear in this sample, under 90% of them only once. Together, the top ten hold about 7.3% of the sample. This sample comprised CD4+ or CD8+ T cells sorted from blood, obtained in a trial of the OX40 agonist ivuxolimab. These receptors all come from an adult with an advanced solid tumor such as melanoma, head and neck, liver or kidney cancer.

This clone was found once. The rearrangement joins TRBV29-1 to TRBJ1-1, with a tentative D call TRBD1 (5 bases). The V gene's germline CDR1 is SQVTM and CDR2 ANQGSEA. The CDR3 is 12 amino acids. V lost 0 bases and J lost 5, with 7 bases in between. CDR3 in DNA: TGCAGCGTTGAAGAAGGGGTTACTGAAGCTTTCTTT. Translating it yields CSVEEGVTEAFF.

The chain has TRBV4-1 and TRBJ2-7; a possible D gene is TRBD1 (6 bases). Germline values: CDR1 MGHRA, CDR2 YSYEKL. V dropped 0 bases and J dropped 3 bases, with 9 bases sitting between them. The CDR3 is 14 residues long. The CDR3 spells CASSQETGGYEQYF. The CDR3 DNA is TGCGCCAGCAGCCAAGAGACAGGAGGCTACGAGCAGTACTTC.

The chain couples TRBV18 to TRBJ1-3; 10 nucleotides align to TRBD1. CDR3 length: 16 amino acids. With V trimmed by 5 bases and J by 4 bases, 8 bases remained unmatched. The germline V gene encodes CDR1 KGHSH and CDR2 LQKENI. The CDR3 region is CASSTRDRGSGNTIYF. CDR3 nucleotides: TGTGCCAGCTCAACCCGGGACAGGGGCTCCGGAAACACCATATATTTT.

The gene calls are TRBV28 and TRBJ1-3; D ambiguous. The CDR3 extends over 13 amino acids. CDR1 and CDR2 from the germline V gene are MDHEN and SYDVKM. The V gene lost 7 bases and the J gene lost 5 bases, with 12 bases spanning the gap. CDR3 nucleotides: TGTGCCAGCACCCCAAGCGGGAGAAACACCATATATTTT. Protein: CASTPSGRNTIYF.

The chain combines TRBV12-5 with TRBJ2-3; no firm D call. CDR3 length: 15 residues. Trimming removed 1 base at V and 2 bases at J, with 10 bases between. Germline CDR1 is LGHNT and CDR2 is FRNRAP. CDR3 coding DNA: TGTGCTAGTGGTTTGGGGGCTACTCCCACAGATACGCAGTATTTT. Protein: CASGLGATPTDTQYF.

This chain links TRBV6-5 with TRBJ1-1; TRBD1 matches 7 bases. The length of the CDR3 is 13 residues. The ends lost 6 bases at V and 2 bases at J; junction bases unmatched: 3. Germline loops: CDR1 MNHEY, CDR2 SVGAGI. The CDR3 protein is CASRDRDNTEAFF. DNA of the CDR3: TGTGCCAGCAGAGACAGGGATAACACTGAAGCTTTCTTT.

The rearrangement joins TRBV18 to TRBJ2-5; the match to TRBD2 covers 7 bases. V shed 3 bases and J 5 bases; nucleotides not matched to a gene: 0. This CDR3 spans 12 amino acids. Germline V gene sequence: CDR1 KGHSH, CDR2 LQKENI. CDR3 coding DNA: TGTGCCAGCTCACCCGGGGGGGAGACCCAGTACTTC. Translated: CASSPGGETQYF.

V gene TRBV15 combines with J gene TRBJ2-6; D is unclear. Per germline, CDR1 LNHNV and CDR2 YYDKDF (reference sequence). V lost 0 bases, J lost 0 bases, and 12 bases lay in between. This CDR3 contains 18 residues. CDR3 DNA sequence: TGTGCCACCAGCAGAGATCCGATACAGAGCTCTGGGGCCAACGTCCTGACTTTC. It specifies CATSRDPIQSSGANVLTF. Together with reference TRBV15 and TRBJ2-6, the CDR3 gives the full variable domain: DAMVIQNPRYQVTQFGKPVTLSCSQTLNHNVMYWYQQKSSQAPKLLFHYYDKDFNNEADTPDNFQSRRPNTSFCFLDIRSPGLGDTAMYLCATSRDPIQSSGANVLTFGAGSRLTVL.

The rearrangement joins TRBV13 to TRBJ2-7; D possibly corresponds to TRBD2 (6 bases). CDR3 size: 13 residues. Germline lookup yields CDR1 PRHDT and CDR2 FYEKMQ (reference sequence). With 8 bases removed from V and 2 bases from J, the gap between germline ends came to 13 bases. The CDR3 DNA reads TGTGCCAGCGTGATTAGCGGCGCCTACGAGCAGTACTTC. Its translation is CASVISGAYEQYF.

The rearrangement uses TRBV27 and TRBJ2-7; 8 positions match TRBD1. Germline V gene sequence: CDR1 MNHEY, CDR2 SMNVEV (reference sequence). The CDR3 extends over 13 amino acids. Trimming at V came to 5 bases and at J to 1 base, leaving 1 base not matched to a gene. This CDR3 is CASSRQGSYEQYF. DNA for the CDR3: TGTGCCAGCAGTCGACAGGGGTCCTACGAGCAGTACTTC.

The chain carries TRBV6-5 and TRBJ1-3; D ambiguous. The CDR3 contains 14 residues. Germline CDR1 is MNHEY and CDR2 is SVGAGI. V dropped 7 bases and J dropped 0 bases, with 10 bases sitting between them. In DNA, the CDR3 is TGTGCCAGCAAATTCAGAAACTCTGGAAACACCATATATTTT. The encoded protein is CASKFRNSGNTIYF.

The CDR3: CASSFGDSTEAFF. The CDR3 DNA reads TGTGCCAGCAGCTTTGGGGACAGCACTGAAGCTTTCTTT. The chain employs TRBV7-9 and TRBJ1-1, with TRBD1 matching over 7 bases. The CDR3 loop spans 13 amino acids. Germline assignment: CDR1 SEHNR and CDR2 FQNEAQ (reference sequence). The trim removed 3 bases at V and 4 bases at J, leaving 2 bases unmatched.

This chain links TRBV2 with TRBJ1-1; D gene ambiguous. In germline, CDR1 is SNHLY, CDR2 FYNNEI. This CDR3 contains 12 residues. Between the trimmed V and J ends, which lost 3 bases and 7 bases, there was a span of 9 bases. CDR3 amino acids: CASSDRAFEAFF. DNA of the CDR3: TGTGCCAGCAGTGATCGAGCTTTTGAAGCTTTCTTT.

The V gene is TRBV6-5, the J gene TRBJ1-4; D gene ambiguous. V lost 0 bases and J lost 6, with 11 bases in between. Per the germline V gene, CDR1 is MNHEY and CDR2 is SVGAGI. The CDR3 has 15 amino acids. This CDR3 reads CASSYSRIRDEKLFF. CDR3 nucleotides: TGTGCCAGCAGTTACTCCAGGATAAGGGATGAAAAACTGTTTTTT.

The chain combines TRBV9 with TRBJ1-2; 9 bases fit TRBD1. This CDR3 region has 14 residues. V lost 4 bases and J lost 4; bases outside the gene matches: 5. The germline V gene has CDR1 SGDLS and CDR2 YYNGEE. This CDR3 is CASSQQGAGYGYTF. The DNA for the CDR3 is TGTGCCAGCAGCCAACAGGGGGCAGGCTATGGCTACACCTTC.

Notes on this clone: Other DNA sequences of this sample code for an identical CDR3. V and J are TRBV6-1 and TRBJ1-6, with a tentative D call TRBD1 (6 bases). The length of the CDR3 is 16 residues. Trimming removed 1 base from V and 8 bases from J, with 15 bases in between. In germline, CDR1 is MNHNS, CDR2 SASEGT. The CDR3 loop reads CASSEGSTGGHSPLHF. In DNA form, the CDR3 reads TGTGCCAGCAGTGAAGGGTCGACAGGCGGACATTCACCCCTCCACTTT.

Written as DNA, the CDR3 is TGTGCCAGCAGCGTATCAGCGGGAGATCTGTACAATGAGCAGTTCTTC. It is translated as CASSVSAGDLYNEQFF. This rearrangement joins TRBV9 to TRBJ2-1; 8 bases are shared with TRBD2. The junction had 7 bases not matched to a gene; V was cut back by 1 base and J by 4 bases. Looked up from germline, CDR1 is SGDLS and CDR2 is YYNGEE. The CDR3 is 16 residues long.

This chain joins TRBV27 and TRBJ2-7; tentatively, D is TRBD1 (6 bases). V lost 6 bases and J 3 bases, leaving 12 bases between the germline ends. CDR3 length: 13 amino acids. CDR1 and CDR2 from the germline V gene are MNHEY and SMNVEV (reference sequence). CDR3 region: CASSPRGFYEQYF. The CDR3 DNA follows: TGTGCCAGCAGCCCAAGGGGGTTCTACGAGCAGTACTTC.

The J gene is TRBJ1-1, the V gene TRBV5-1, with no clear D. The V end was cut by 0 bases, the J end by 1 base, with 7 bases between. Germline CDR1 is SGHRS and CDR2 is YFSETQ. This CDR3 spans 14 amino acids. CDR3 in amino acids: CASSLEPWNTEAFF. The CDR3 region has the DNA TGCGCCAGCAGCTTGGAGCCGTGGAACACTGAAGCTTTCTTT.